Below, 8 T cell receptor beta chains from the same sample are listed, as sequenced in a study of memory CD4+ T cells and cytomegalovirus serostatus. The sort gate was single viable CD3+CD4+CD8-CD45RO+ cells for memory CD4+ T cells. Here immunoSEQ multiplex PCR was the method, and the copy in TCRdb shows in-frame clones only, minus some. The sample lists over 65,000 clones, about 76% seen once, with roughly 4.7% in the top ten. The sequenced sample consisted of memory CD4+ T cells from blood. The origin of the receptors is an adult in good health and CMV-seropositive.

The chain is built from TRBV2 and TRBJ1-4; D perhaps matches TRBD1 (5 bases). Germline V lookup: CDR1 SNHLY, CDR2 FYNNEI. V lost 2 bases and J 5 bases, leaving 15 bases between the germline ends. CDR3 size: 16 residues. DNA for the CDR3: TGTGCCAGCAGTGAAACCTGGACCGAGGGGAATGAAAAACTGTTTTTT. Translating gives CASSETWTEGNEKLFF.

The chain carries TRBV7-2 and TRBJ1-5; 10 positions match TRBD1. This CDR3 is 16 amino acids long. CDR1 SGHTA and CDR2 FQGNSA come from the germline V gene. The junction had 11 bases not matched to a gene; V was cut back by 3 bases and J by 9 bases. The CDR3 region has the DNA TGTGCCAGCAGCTTCCGGGACAGGGGTGCGAGGGGGCCCCAGCATTTT. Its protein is CASSFRDRGARGPQHF. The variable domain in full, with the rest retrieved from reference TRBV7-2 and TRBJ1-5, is GAGVSQSPSNKVTEKGKDVELRCDPISGHTALYWYRQSLGQGLEFLIYFQGNSAPDKSGLPSDRFSAERTGGSVSTLTIQRTQQEDSAVYLCASSFRDRGARGPQHFGDGTRLSIL.

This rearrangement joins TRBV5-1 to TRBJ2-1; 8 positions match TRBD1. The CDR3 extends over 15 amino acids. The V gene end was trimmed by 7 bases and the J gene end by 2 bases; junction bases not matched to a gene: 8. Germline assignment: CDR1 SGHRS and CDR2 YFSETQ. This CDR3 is CASDPQGDTYNEQFF. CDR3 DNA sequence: TGCGCCAGCGACCCACAGGGGGATACCTACAATGAGCAGTTCTTC.

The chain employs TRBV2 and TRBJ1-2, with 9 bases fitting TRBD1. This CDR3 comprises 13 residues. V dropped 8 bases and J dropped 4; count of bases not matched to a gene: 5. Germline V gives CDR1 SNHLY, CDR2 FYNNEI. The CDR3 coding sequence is TGTGCCAGCGGGACAGGGAGTGGCTATGGCTACACCTTC. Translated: CASGTGSGYGYTF.

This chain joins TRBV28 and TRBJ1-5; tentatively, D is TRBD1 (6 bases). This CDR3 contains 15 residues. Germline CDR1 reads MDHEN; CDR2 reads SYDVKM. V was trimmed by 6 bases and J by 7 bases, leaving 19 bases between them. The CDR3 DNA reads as TGTGCCAGCAGAATACAGGGAGGTATGGGGCAGCCCCAGCATTTT. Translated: CASRIQGGMGQPQHF. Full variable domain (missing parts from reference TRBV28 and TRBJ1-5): DVKVTQSSRYLVKRTGEKVFLECVQDMDHENMFWYRQDPGLGLRLIYFSYDVKMKEKGDIPEGYSVSREKKERFSLILESASTNQTSMYLCASRIQGGMGQPQHFGDGTRLSIL.

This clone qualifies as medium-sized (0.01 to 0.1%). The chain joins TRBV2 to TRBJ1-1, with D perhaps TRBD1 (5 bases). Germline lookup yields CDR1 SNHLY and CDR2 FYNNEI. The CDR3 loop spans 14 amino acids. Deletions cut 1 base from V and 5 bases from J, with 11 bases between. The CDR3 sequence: CASSEGMGGTEAFF. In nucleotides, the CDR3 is TGTGCCAGCAGTGAAGGTATGGGGGGAACTGAAGCTTTCTTT.

CDR3 in amino acids: CASSGGFSYEQYF. The CDR3 DNA sequence: TGTGCCAGCTCTGGTGGGTTCTCCTACGAGCAGTACTTC. The chain combines TRBV18 with TRBJ2-7; D unresolved. The CDR3 loop spans 13 amino acids. The V gene's germline CDR1 is KGHSH and CDR2 LQKENI. V was cut by 6 bases and J by 0 bases, with 9 bases left in between.

DNA of the CDR3: TGCAGCGTTGAGAGTATGGACAGGGAGGGCGAGCAGTACTTC. Encoded protein: CSVESMDREGEQYF. The rearrangement links TRBV29-1 to TRBJ2-7; weak D call: TRBD1 (8 bases). V was pared by 3 bases and J by 6 bases, with 18 bases between. Germline lookup yields CDR1 SQVTM and CDR2 ANQGSEA. The CDR3 is 14 residues long.